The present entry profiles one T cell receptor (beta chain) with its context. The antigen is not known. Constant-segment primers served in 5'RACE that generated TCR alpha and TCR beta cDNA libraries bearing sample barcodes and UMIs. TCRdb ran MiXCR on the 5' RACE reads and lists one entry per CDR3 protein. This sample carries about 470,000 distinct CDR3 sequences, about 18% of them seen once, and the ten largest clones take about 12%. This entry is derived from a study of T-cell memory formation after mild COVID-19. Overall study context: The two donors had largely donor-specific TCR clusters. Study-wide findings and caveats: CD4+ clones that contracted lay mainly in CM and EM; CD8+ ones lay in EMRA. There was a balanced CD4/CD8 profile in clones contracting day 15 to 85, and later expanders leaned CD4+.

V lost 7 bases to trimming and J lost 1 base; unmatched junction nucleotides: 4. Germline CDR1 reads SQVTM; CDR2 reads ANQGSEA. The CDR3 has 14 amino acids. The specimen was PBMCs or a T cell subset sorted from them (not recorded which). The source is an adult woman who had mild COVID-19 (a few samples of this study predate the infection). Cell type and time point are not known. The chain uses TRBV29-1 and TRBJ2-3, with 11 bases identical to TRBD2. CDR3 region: CSAIAGGGTDTQYF. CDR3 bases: TGCAGCGCCATAGCGGGAGGGGGCACAGATACGCAGTATTTT.